Below are 27 T cell receptor beta chains sequenced from a single sample in a study of a mutant IDH1 vaccine in newly diagnosed glioma. No antigen is known for these receptors. Using immunoSEQ multiplex PCR, the repertoire was profiled, and TCRdb retains in-frame clones only, with some absent. Of around 53,000 clones listed, approximately 84% are singletons. Time point described: week 47, end of study. The study gave 300 ug of mutant IDH1 20-mer peptide per vaccine dose, with topical imiquimod. Sequences were derived from PBMCs, sampled from a glioma patient whose treatment included an IDH1 peptide vaccine. The receptors come from a woman between 25 and 40 years old with glioma. Some clones in this sample may be carry-over from other donors' samples.

The chain is built from TRBV6-1 and TRBJ1-1; 7 bases are shared with TRBD1. This CDR3 has 14 residues. The junction had 4 bases not matched to a gene; V was cut back by 4 bases and J by 2 bases. Germline assignment: CDR1 MNHNS and CDR2 SASEGT. The CDR3 nucleotides are TGTGCCAGCAGTGTACAGGGGCAAAACACTGAAGCTTTCTTT. Protein sequence: CASSVQGQNTEAFF.

The chain carries TRBV13 and TRBJ2-3; no clear D. V was trimmed by 6 bases and J by 7 bases, leaving 14 bases between them. Germline V lookup: CDR1 PRHDT, CDR2 FYEKMQ (reference sequence). The CDR3 is 13 residues long. The CDR3 sequence is CASSGPPENTQYF. The CDR3 DNA reads as TGTGCCAGCAGTGGGCCTCCTGAAAATACGCAGTATTTT.

The chain has TRBV18 and TRBJ2-2; 7 bases agree with TRBD1. V shed 4 bases, J shed 0 bases, and the junction held 5 bases outside the gene matches. This CDR3 has 16 amino acids. CDR1 and CDR2 from the germline V gene are KGHSH and LQKENI. The CDR3 region is CASSRHRGANTGELFF. The CDR3 DNA sequence: TGTGCCAGCTCACGGCACAGGGGAGCGAACACCGGGGAGCTGTTTTTT.

The J gene is TRBJ1-5, the V gene TRBV9; 7 bases line up with TRBD1. J lost 1 base, V lost 4 bases, and 8 bases had no gene match. Germline V gene sequence: CDR1 SGDLS, CDR2 YYNGEE. This CDR3 is built from 16 residues. The CDR3 sequence is CASSPSDRDSNQPQHF. DNA for the CDR3: TGTGCCAGCAGCCCCTCAGACAGGGACAGCAATCAGCCCCAGCATTTT.

There are a few counts of this clone. The chain employs TRBV29-1 and TRBJ1-1; D is unclear. In germline, CDR1 is SQVTM, CDR2 ANQGSEA. Trimming stripped 4 bases from V and 8 bases from J, with 11 bases between. The CDR3 totals 11 residues. The CDR3 here is CSVAVVGEAFF. DNA for the CDR3: TGCAGCGTTGCGGTAGTTGGAGAAGCTTTCTTT.

The chain uses TRBV30 and TRBJ2-1; 14 bases fit TRBD2. The CDR3 covers 13 residues. The J segment lost 8 bases and the V segment lost 8 bases, leaving 5 bases of the junction unmatched. Germline assignment: CDR1 GTSNPN and CDR2 SVGIG (reference sequence). CDR3 DNA sequence: TGTGCCGCCTGGGGACTAGCGGGAGATGAGCAGTTCTTC. Protein product: CAAWGLAGDEQFF. Complete variable domain (other parts from reference TRBV30 and TRBJ2-1): SQTIHQWPATLVQPVGSPLSLECTVEGTSNPNLYWYRQAAGRGLQLLFYSVGIGQISSEVPQNLSASRPQDRQFILSSKKLLLSDSGFYLCAAWGLAGDEQFFGPGTRLTVL.

The chain couples TRBV15 to TRBJ1-5; no clear D gene. V was pared by 1 base and J by 1 base, with 11 bases between. Per the germline V gene, CDR1 is LNHNV and CDR2 is YYDKDF (reference sequence). CDR3 length: 16 residues. The CDR3 coding sequence is TGTGCCACCAGCAGAGCCTCCGGCACGAGCAATCAGCCCCAGCATTTT. This encodes CATSRASGTSNQPQHF.

The rearrangement uses TRBV30 and TRBJ2-3; 7 bases map to TRBD2. The ends lost 5 bases at V and 3 bases at J; junction bases unmatched: 5. Germline-derived CDR1 and CDR2 are GTSNPN and SVGIG (reference sequence). The CDR3 consists of 13 residues. This CDR3 is CAWGAGRTDTQYF. CDR3 sequence (DNA): TGTGCCTGGGGAGCGGGACGGACAGATACGCAGTATTTT.

The chain carries TRBV14 and TRBJ1-2, with D perhaps TRBD1 (5 bases). The CDR3 runs to 13 residues. Germline assignment: CDR1 SGHDN and CDR2 FVKESK. Trimming shortened V by 1 base and J by 2 bases, and 5 bases separated the two germline ends. The CDR3: CASSQGQNYGYTF. In DNA, the CDR3 is TGTGCCAGCAGCCAAGGACAGAACTATGGCTACACCTTC.

The chain couples TRBV30 to TRBJ1-3; maybe TRBD1 (5 bases). This CDR3 is built from 14 residues. Germline V gene data show CDR1 as GTSNPN and CDR2 as SVGIG (reference sequence). Trimming took 5 bases from V and 0 from J, leaving 11 bases between them. CDR3 nucleotides: TGTGCCTGGGGGGGAGGTTCCTCTGGAAACACCATATATTTT. Translating gives CAWGGGSSGNTIYF.

The CDR3 region has the DNA TGTGCCAGCTCTAGGACGTACAGAGCCAAAAACATTCAGTACTTC. As protein: CASSRTYRAKNIQYF. The chain combines TRBV27 with TRBJ2-4; D is ambiguous. This CDR3 is 15 amino acids long. Trimming shortened V by 8 bases and J by 0 bases, and 14 bases separated the two germline ends. Germline V CDR1 and CDR2: MNHEY, SMNVEV (reference sequence).

This clone has more than one count but fewer than ten. The J gene is TRBJ1-5, the V gene TRBV7-9, with D tentatively TRBD1 (5 bases). V was cut by 1 base and J by 9 bases, with 13 bases left in between. CDR3 length: 14 amino acids. Germline values: CDR1 SEHNR, CDR2 FQNEAQ (reference sequence). CDR3 DNA sequence: TGTGCCAGCAGCTTAGATGGGGGTGGCTCGCCCCAGCATTTT. Amino acids: CASSLDGGGSPQHF.

This rearrangement joins TRBV7-8 to TRBJ2-7, with 8 bases aligning to TRBD2. Germline CDR1 reads SGHVS; CDR2 reads FQNEAQ. The CDR3 totals 17 residues. Trimming at V came to 1 base and at J to 2 bases, leaving 10 bases not matched to a gene. In DNA, the CDR3 is TGTGCCAGCAGCTTAGTCGGCCTAACGGGAGGGACCTACGAGCAGTACTTC. Its translation: CASSLVGLTGGTYEQYF.

This rearrangement joins TRBV5-6 to TRBJ1-1; D remains ambiguous. V lost 0 bases to trimming and J lost 8 bases, with 11 bases between them. CDR3 length: 13 residues. Germline V gene sequence: CDR1 SGHDT, CDR2 YYEEEE. The CDR3 DNA reads as TGTGCCAGCAGCTTGGTTTCCGGCAGGGAAGCTTTCTTT. This sequence encodes CASSLVSGREAFF.

The chain is built from TRBV6-1 and TRBJ2-1; D is ambiguous. V shed 10 bases and J shed 6 bases, with 7 bases lying between them. This CDR3 comprises 10 residues. Germline V gives CDR1 MNHNS, CDR2 SASEGT. CDR3 sequence: CATQVNEQFF. The DNA of the CDR3 is TGTGCCACCCAGGTCAATGAGCAGTTCTTC.

The chain carries TRBV7-9 and TRBJ2-1; D is ambiguous. From germline, CDR1 is SEHNR and CDR2 FQNEAQ (reference sequence). The CDR3 contains 15 residues. V shed 3 bases and J shed 8 bases, with 17 bases lying between them. The CDR3, as DNA: TGTGCCAGCAGCTTTTCGGGCCTAGGAGTTGATGAGCAGTTCTTC. It codes for CASSFSGLGVDEQFF. Together with reference TRBV7-9 and TRBJ2-1, the CDR3 gives the full variable domain: DTGVSQNPRHKITKRGQNVTFRCDPISEHNRLYWYRQTLGQGPEFLTYFQNEAQLEKSRLLSDRFSAERPKGSFSTLEIQRTEQGDSAMYLCASSFSGLGVDEQFFGPGTRLTVL.

This clone has just one count. This chain joins TRBV13 and TRBJ2-7, with TRBD1 as a possible D gene (6 bases). The germline V gene encodes CDR1 PRHDT and CDR2 FYEKMQ (reference sequence). V gave up 0 bases and J gave up 6 bases, with 6 bases separating them. This CDR3 has 12 amino acids. CDR3 protein: CASSLGGGEQYF. CDR3 DNA: TGTGCCAGCAGCTTAGGAGGGGGCGAGCAGTACTTC.

This clone appeared once. CDR3 sequence: CASSGRGSRVGVTDTQYF. DNA for the CDR3: TGTGCCAGCAGCGGACGTGGGTCCAGGGTCGGGGTAACAGATACGCAGTATTTT. This rearrangement joins TRBV2 to TRBJ2-3; TRBD1 or TRBD2 may be the D gene (5 bases each). There are 18 residues in the CDR3. Germline assignment: CDR1 SNHLY and CDR2 FYNNEI. The germline V and J ends were trimmed by 6 bases and 3 bases, with 25 bases remaining between them.

The V call is TRBV28, the J call TRBJ1-4; possibly TRBD1 for D (6 bases). V was clipped by 7 bases and J by 5 bases, with 17 bases between them. The length of the CDR3 is 15 residues. Germline values: CDR1 MDHEN, CDR2 SYDVKM. The DNA for the CDR3 is TGTGCCAGCAATCGCGGGGGCAGGCCCAATGAAAAACTGTTTTTT. This sequence encodes CASNRGGRPNEKLFF.

The V call is TRBV6-5, the J call TRBJ1-2; 10 nucleotides agree with TRBD1. The germline V gene has CDR1 MNHEY and CDR2 SVGAGI. This CDR3 region has 15 residues. Trimming removed 5 bases from V and 8 bases from J; junction bases left unmatched: 11. The CDR3 sequence: CASSPRPDRGDGYTF. The CDR3 DNA reads TGTGCCAGCAGTCCCCGTCCGGACAGGGGGGACGGCTACACCTTC.

V and J are TRBV10-2 and TRBJ2-3; the D call may be TRBD1 or TRBD2 (5 bases each). The CDR3 totals 14 residues. Trimming cost V 2 bases and J 2 bases, with 8 bases left between them. CDR1 and CDR2 from the germline V gene are WSHSY and SAAADI. The CDR3 sequence is CASSEGGSTDTQYF. The CDR3 nucleotides read TGCGCCAGCAGTGAGGGGGGATCCACAGATACGCAGTATTTT.

As for this clone: This specimen includes other DNA sequences encoding the same CDR3. The genes are TRBV29-1 and TRBJ2-1; D is unclear. Trimming removed 2 bases at V and 6 bases at J, with 8 bases between. Germline-derived CDR1 and CDR2 are SQVTM and ANQGSEA. CDR3 length: 12 amino acids. The CDR3 is CSVERQLNEQFF. The CDR3 DNA reads TGCAGCGTTGAACGGCAGCTCAATGAGCAGTTCTTC.

The V and J genes are TRBV4-2 and TRBJ2-7; 11 nucleotides match TRBD1. Per germline, CDR1 LGHNA and CDR2 YNFKEQ. Trimming took 7 bases from V and 3 from J; bases not matched to a gene: 8. There are 15 residues in the CDR3. The CDR3 bases are TGTGCCAGCACCCAGGACAGGGGGCCGCACTACGAGCAGTACTTC. As protein: CASTQDRGPHYEQYF.

V and J are TRBV6-1 and TRBJ2-2, with no clear D. The germline gives CDR1 MNHNS, CDR2 SASEGT. The CDR3 length is 12 residues. Trimming shortened V by 5 bases and J by 8 bases, and 9 bases separated the two germline ends. In nucleotides, the CDR3 is TGTGCCAGCAGTCTAATCCGGGGGGAGCTGTTTTTT. Translating it yields CASSLIRGELFF.

This clone was detected a few times. CDR3 loop: CAISDRGGTEAFF. The CDR3 nucleotides read TGTGCCATCAGTGACAGGGGAGGAACTGAAGCTTTCTTT. The V and J genes are TRBV10-3 and TRBJ1-1, with D maybe TRBD1 (6 bases). The CDR3 sequence is 13 residues long. Germline CDR1 is ENHRY and CDR2 is SYGVKD. Trimming cost V 3 bases and J 5 bases, with 10 bases left between them.

The V gene is TRBV30, the J gene TRBJ2-4; D not certain. The CDR3 length is 12 residues. Looked up from germline, CDR1 is GTSNPN and CDR2 is SVGIG (reference sequence). Between the trimmed V and J ends, which lost 7 bases and 2 bases, there was a span of 9 bases. This chain's CDR3 is CASDATKNIQYF. The CDR3 nucleotides are TGTGCCTCGGACGCAACCAAAAACATTCAGTACTTC.

The V gene is TRBV29-1, the J gene TRBJ2-1, with D unresolved. Germline-derived CDR1 and CDR2 are SQVTM and ANQGSEA. The V end was cut by 7 bases, the J end by 6 bases, with 7 bases between. The CDR3 has 10 amino acids. Written as DNA, the CDR3 is TGCAGCGCAACAAGCAATGAGCAGTTCTTC. Encoded protein: CSATSNEQFF.